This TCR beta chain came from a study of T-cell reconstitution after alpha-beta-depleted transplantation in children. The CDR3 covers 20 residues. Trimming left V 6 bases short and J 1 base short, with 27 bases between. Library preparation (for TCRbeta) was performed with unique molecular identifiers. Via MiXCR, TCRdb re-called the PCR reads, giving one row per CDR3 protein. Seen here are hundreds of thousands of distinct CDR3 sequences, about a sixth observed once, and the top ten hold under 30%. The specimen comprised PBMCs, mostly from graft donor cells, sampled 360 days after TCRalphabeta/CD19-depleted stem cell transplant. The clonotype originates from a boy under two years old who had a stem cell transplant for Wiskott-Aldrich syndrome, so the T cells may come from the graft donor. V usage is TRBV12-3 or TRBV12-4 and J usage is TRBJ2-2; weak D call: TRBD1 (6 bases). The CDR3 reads CASRKSLDRKAWMNTGELFF. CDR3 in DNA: TGTGCCAGCAGAAAATCTTTGGACAGAAAGGCTTGGATGAACACCGGGGAGCTGTTTTTT.